The present T cell receptor (delta chain) was sequenced within a study of Vδ1+ human thymocytes. On this clone: Its target is not known.

Extracted RNA was reverse transcribed into cDNA. Pooled V-gene forward primers with one constant-region reverse primer generated the CDR3 amplicons by multiplex PCR. TCRdb re-called the multiplex PCR reads through CATT. The data hold 70,000 to 90,000 delta-chain clones, with around 35% observed a single time. Study conclusions and caveats: Unlike peripheral blood Vdelta1+ controls, thymic delta-chain sequences included 20% to 25% Vdelta2 and few Vdelta3. Highly polyclonal TRG and TRD repertoires with Gaussian CDR3 length distributions appeared in thymus.

This CDR3 is 18 amino acids long. V was shortened by 1 base and J by 0 bases, with 15 bases between the two germline ends. Germline loops: CDR1 TSWWSYY, CDR2 QGS. Sequenced sample: Vdelta1+ gamma-delta thymocytes from the thymus. Indicated subset: FACS-sorted CD3+ TCRalphabeta- TCRVdelta1+ TCRVdelta2- thymocytes. The chain joins TRDV1 to TRDJ2, with a possible D match to TRDD3 (6 bases). This receptor was obtained from a boy in the first two years of life who had congenital heart surgery. CDR3 DNA sequence: TGTGCTCTTGGGGAACCCCAGGGTGGGGGGCCTTTGACAGCACAACTCTTCTTT. Amino acids: CALGEPQGGGPLTAQLFF.